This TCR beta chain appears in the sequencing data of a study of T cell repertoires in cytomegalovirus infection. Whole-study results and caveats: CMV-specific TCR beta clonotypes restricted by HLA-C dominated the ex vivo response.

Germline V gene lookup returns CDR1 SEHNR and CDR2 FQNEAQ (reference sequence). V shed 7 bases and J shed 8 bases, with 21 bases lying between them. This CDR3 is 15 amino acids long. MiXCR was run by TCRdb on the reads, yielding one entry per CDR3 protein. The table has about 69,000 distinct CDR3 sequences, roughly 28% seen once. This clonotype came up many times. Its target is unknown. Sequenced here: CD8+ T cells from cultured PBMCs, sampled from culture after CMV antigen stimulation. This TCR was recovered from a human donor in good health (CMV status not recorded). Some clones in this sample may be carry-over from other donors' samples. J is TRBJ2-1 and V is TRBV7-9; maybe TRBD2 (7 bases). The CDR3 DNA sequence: TGTGCCAGCATCAAAGGGGGGGCGGGGTTTGATGAGCAGTTCTTC. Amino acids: CASIKGGAGFDEQFF.